The clone carrying this T cell receptor (beta chain) showed up just a few times. Then a second PCR, running about 7 to 11 cycles, was carried out with a sample-barcoded 5' primer and a J-beta primer mix. TCRdb re-derived calls from the 5' RACE reads in MiXCR, one entry per CDR3 protein. The sample records 800,000 or so distinct CDR3 sequences, around 25% being singletons. This entry belongs to a study of blood T cells in healthy people across ages. Across the whole study: With template switching, about one barcoded beta molecule was captured per two T cells.

Extractions gave at least 5 micrograms of total RNA per sample. The same data also went into a second study, on T cells of mothers and their children. That work contributes: A second PCR was performed with the M1S primer. This primer added sample barcodes and 2-4 random nucleotides.

The sequence was collected from a boy aged 5-17 years in good health. Sequencing used blood.

The CDR3 sequence: CASSLSGSGVYEQYF. CDR3 sequence (DNA): TGTGCCAGCAGTCTGAGCGGGAGCGGGGTCTACGAGCAGTACTTC. V usage is TRBV28 and J usage is TRBJ2-5; the match to TRBD2 covers 8 bases. Gene TRBJ2-7 matches the end of the DNA better, so the J call may be wrong. The CDR3 runs 15 residues. From germline, CDR1 is MDHEN and CDR2 SYDVKM.